A single sample gave rise to the 29 T cell receptor beta chains below, sequenced in a study of blood T cells in healthy people across ages. With a J-beta primer mix and a sample-barcoded 5' primer, a second PCR ran 7 to 11 cycles. A single record per CDR3 protein comes from TCRdb applying MiXCR to the 5' RACE reads. The data hold 1.5 million to 2 million distinct CDR3 sequences, with roughly 27% observed a single time. The sample comprised blood. Receptor source: a woman aged 25 to 45 in good health.

This clonotype has at least ten counts. The V gene is TRBV28, the J gene TRBJ2-5; D is unresolved. The CDR3 is 13 residues long. V was shortened by 3 bases and J by 4 bases, with 9 bases between the two germline ends. Germline loops: CDR1 MDHEN, CDR2 SYDVKM. The CDR3 DNA reads TGTGCCAGCAGTTTCGCACGACGAGAGACCCAGTACTTC. Amino acids: CASSFARRETQYF.

This chain joins TRBV20-1 and TRBJ1-1, with D possibly TRBD1 on 5 matching bases. Germline-derived CDR1 and CDR2 are DFQATT and SNEGSKA (reference sequence). The CDR3 sequence is 14 residues long. Deletions cut 3 bases from V and 2 bases from J, with 13 bases between. This chain's CDR3 is CSARKGQGNTEAFF. The DNA for the CDR3 is TGCAGTGCTAGGAAGGGGCAGGGAAACACTGAAGCTTTCTTT.

The genes are TRBV18 and TRBJ2-7, with D possibly being TRBD1 or TRBD2 (5 bases each). The CDR3 is made up of 14 amino acids. Looked up from germline, CDR1 is KGHSH and CDR2 is LQKENI. In nucleotides, the CDR3 is TGTGTCGGCTCACCGGGGCCGGGGCTTGACGAGCAGTACTTC. This encodes CVGSPGPGLDEQYF.

This clonotype was counted between two and nine times. This chain links TRBV7-2 with TRBJ2-2, with D unresolved. V lost 1 base and J lost 4, with 4 bases in between. Germline CDR1 is SGHTA and CDR2 is FQGNSA. This CDR3 spans 13 amino acids. The CDR3 bases are TGTGCCAGCAGCTTAGTACTCACCGGGGAGCTGTTTTTT. Its translation: CASSLVLTGELFF. The full variable domain, in which reference TRBV7-2 and TRBJ2-2 provide the parts outside the CDR3, is GAGVSQSPSNKVTEKGKDVELRCDPISGHTALYWYRQSLGQGLEFLIYFQGNSAPDKSGLPSDRFSAERTGGSVSTLTIQRTQQEDSAVYLCASSLVLTGELFFGEGSRLTVL.

The chain uses TRBV18 and TRBJ2-1, with D unclear. The V end lost 5 bases, the J end lost 8 bases, and 16 bases lay between the germline ends. Germline V gene sequence: CDR1 KGHSH, CDR2 LQKENI. The CDR3 sequence is 14 residues long. The CDR3 sequence is CASSSVASNDEQFF. DNA of the CDR3: TGTGCCAGCTCAAGCGTGGCCTCTAATGATGAGCAGTTCTTC.

This clonotype was found many times. The CDR3 region is CASSLGGYSYNEQFF. The DNA for the CDR3 is TGCGCCAGCAGCTTGGGAGGCTATTCCTACAATGAGCAGTTCTTC. The chain links TRBV5-1 to TRBJ2-1, with D hard to call. Between the trimmed V and J ends, which lost 0 bases and 1 base, there was a span of 8 bases. CDR1 SGHRS and CDR2 YFSETQ come from the germline V gene. The length of the CDR3 is 15 residues.

This sequence joins TRBV12-3 or TRBV12-4 and TRBJ1-2; a weak D match, TRBD1 (5 bases). The CDR3 runs 15 residues. Trimming stripped 5 bases from V and 4 bases from J, with 17 bases between. As DNA, the CDR3 is TGTGCCAGCAGTCACCAACAGGTACCAGGCTATGGCTACACCTTC. This translates into CASSHQQVPGYGYTF.

The chain carries TRBV10-3 and TRBJ1-5; D ambiguous. This CDR3 spans 14 amino acids. CDR1 ENHRY and CDR2 SYGVKD come from the germline V gene. V was pared by 2 bases and J by 5 bases, with 10 bases between. CDR3 DNA sequence: TGTGCCATCAGTGAGGGTTCCAATCATCAGCCCCAGCATTTT. Protein product: CAISEGSNHQPQHF.

The chain links TRBV5-1 to TRBJ1-2, with unresolved D. CDR1 is SGHRS, CDR2 YFSETQ, per germline. The CDR3 consists of 14 residues. V lost 2 bases, J lost 8 bases, and 16 bases lay in between. CDR3 nucleotides: TGCGCCAGCAGCTTCCATCGCCCGGATTGGGGCTACACCTTC. This sequence encodes CASSFHRPDWGYTF.

This rearrangement joins TRBV5-5 to TRBJ2-5, with a tentative D call TRBD2 (6 bases). There are 15 residues in the CDR3. Germline V CDR1 and CDR2: SGHKS, YYEKEE (reference sequence). V lost 4 bases and J 4 bases, leaving 17 bases between the germline ends. The CDR3 DNA is TGTGCCAGCAGCCCGGGGGTCACAGGAGGAGAGACCCAGTACTTC. This gives the protein CASSPGVTGGETQYF.

With regard to this clonotype: A single base separates this from a much larger clone, so it may be a read error. V is TRBV10-1 and J is TRBJ2-5; 9 nucleotides line up with TRBD1. The ends lost 3 bases at V and 4 bases at J; junction bases unmatched: 6. CDR3 size: 15 residues. Germline values: CDR1 WNHNN, CDR2 SYGVQD (reference sequence). CDR3 sequence reads: CASSDPGQGGETQYF. CDR3 nucleotide sequence: TGCGCCAGCAGTGACCCGGGACAGGGTGGAGAGACCCAGTACTTC.

Comment on this clonotype: A much larger clone is a single base away; this may be a read error. The chain employs TRBV7-9 and TRBJ2-2, with D possibly being TRBD2 (6 bases). The germline CDR1 and CDR2 sequences are SEHNR and FQNEAQ (reference sequence). The CDR3 spans 14 residues. CDR3 bases: TGTGCCAGCAGCTTGGATACGAACACCGGGGGGCTGTTTTTT. Amino acid sequence: CASSLDTNTGGLFF.

This clonotype appeared a few times. The chain recombines TRBV7-2 with TRBJ2-1; 8 bases agree with TRBD2. This CDR3 is 15 amino acids long. After removal of 6 bases from V and 4 bases from J, the junction contained 8 bases not matched to a gene. Germline assignment: CDR1 SGHTA and CDR2 FQGNSA. The CDR3 DNA reads as TGTGCCAGCAGTACAGACGGGGGGGGATACAATGAGCAGTTCTTC. It encodes CASSTDGGGYNEQFF.

V and J are TRBV3-1 and TRBJ2-7; 7 bases are a match to TRBD1. Germline V gives CDR1 LGHDT, CDR2 YNNKEL (reference sequence). After removal of 0 bases from V and 9 bases from J, the junction contained 2 bases not matched to a gene. This CDR3 contains 12 residues. The CDR3 sequence is CASSQETGRQYF. In DNA form, the CDR3 reads TGTGCCAGCAGCCAAGAGACAGGGAGGCAGTACTTC.

This clonotype was counted a few times. The rearrangement links TRBV5-5 to TRBJ2-3; 11 bases map to TRBD2. From germline, CDR1 is SGHKS and CDR2 YYEKEE (reference sequence). The V and J ends lost 4 bases and 0 bases, in that order; junction bases with no gene match: 16. The CDR3 length is 20 residues. The CDR3 bases are TGTGCCAGCAGCCGTAACCCAACTAGCGGGAGTGCCCTTAGCACAGATACGCAGTATTTT. Protein sequence: CASSRNPTSGSALSTDTQYF.

The chain employs TRBV18 and TRBJ2-7, with a weak D call TRBD1 (6 bases). V shed 6 bases and J shed 3 bases, with 18 bases lying between them. Looked up from germline, CDR1 is KGHSH and CDR2 is LQKENI. This CDR3 has 15 amino acids. CDR3 DNA: TGTGCCAGCTCCCCCGGGCAAAGGGGGAGCTACGAGCAGTACTTC. The encoded protein is CASSPGQRGSYEQYF.

The chain joins TRBV20-1 to TRBJ1-4; 7 bases are a match to TRBD1. With 5 bases clipped from V and 2 bases from J, the junction kept 5 bases outside the gene matches. Germline CDR1 reads DFQATT; CDR2 reads SNEGSKA (reference sequence). The CDR3 is 14 residues long. This chain's CDR3 is CSAPMTGTNEKLFF. CDR3 coding DNA: TGCAGTGCTCCTATGACAGGGACTAATGAAAAACTGTTTTTT.

This clonotype was detected only a few times. The rearrangement uses TRBV9 and TRBJ2-3; no firm D call. V shed 1 base and J shed 4 bases, with 10 bases lying between them. Germline loops: CDR1 SGDLS, CDR2 YYNGEE. The CDR3 totals 14 residues. CDR3 sequence reads: CASSVTPTPDTQYF. The CDR3, as DNA: TGTGCCAGCAGCGTAACCCCGACTCCAGATACGCAGTATTTT.

This clonotype was detected only a few times. The chain recombines TRBV29-1 with TRBJ2-7, with D maybe TRBD2 (6 bases). Trimming took off 7 bases at V and 6 bases at J, with 22 bases between the two ends. The CDR3 has 14 amino acids. Germline values: CDR1 SQVTM, CDR2 ANQGSEA. The CDR3 spells CSAAGGRVDFEQYF. In nucleotides, the CDR3 is TGCAGCGCCGCCGGGGGACGGGTCGACTTCGAGCAGTACTTC.

This clonotype was observed a few times. The rearrangement uses TRBV28 and TRBJ1-4; D unclear. V lost 5 bases, J lost 5 bases, and 9 bases lay in between. This CDR3 comprises 13 residues. Germline V lookup: CDR1 MDHEN, CDR2 SYDVKM. The DNA for the CDR3 is TGTGCCAGCAGTGTTTCCCTGAATGAAAAACTGTTTTTT. Its translation is CASSVSLNEKLFF.

The J gene is TRBJ1-2, the V gene TRBV12-3 or TRBV12-4; 9 bases are shared with TRBD1. This CDR3 contains 14 residues. V lost 6 bases, J lost 5 bases, and 7 bases stayed unmatched. CDR3 in DNA: TGTGCCAGCAGGCCACAGGGGGCGGAATATGGCTACACCTTC. This codes for CASRPQGAEYGYTF.

This clonotype has just a few counts. The chain couples TRBV25-1 to TRBJ1-4; TRBD1 is a possible D gene (5 bases). CDR1 is MGHDK, CDR2 SYGVNS, per germline. The length of the CDR3 is 16 residues. Deletions cut 0 bases from V and 3 bases from J, with 11 bases between. CDR3 in DNA: TGTGCCAGCAGTGAATATAATCAGGGATCTAATGAAAAACTGTTTTTT. This translates into CASSEYNQGSNEKLFF.

A few counts support this clonotype. This chain uses TRBV7-3 with TRBJ2-1; 7 nucleotides match TRBD1. V shed 5 bases and J 6 bases; nucleotides not matched to a gene: 4. Germline-derived CDR1 and CDR2 are SGHTA and FQGTGA. This CDR3 is 13 amino acids long. CDR3 in DNA: TGTGCCAGCAGCATGACAGGGTCCAATGAGCAGTTCTTC. Its protein product is CASSMTGSNEQFF.

This chain links TRBV24-1 with TRBJ2-6, with D unclear. Germline V CDR1 and CDR2: KGHDR, SFDVKD. Trimming shortened V by 3 bases and J by 0 bases, and 11 bases separated the two germline ends. CDR3 length equals 17 residues. The chain's CDR3 is CATSDPDVISGANVLTF. The DNA of the CDR3 is TGTGCCACCAGTGATCCGGATGTGATCTCTGGGGCCAACGTCCTGACTTTC.

In this sample, this clonotype turned up a few times. V gene TRBV6-5 combines with J gene TRBJ1-1; no definite D call. The V and J ends lost 5 bases and 0 bases respectively, with 10 bases between them. Germline V gene lookup returns CDR1 MNHEY and CDR2 SVGAGI. This CDR3 contains 14 residues. The CDR3 sequence: CASSRLYLNTEAFF. Here the CDR3 DNA reads TGTGCCAGCAGTAGATTATACCTGAACACTGAAGCTTTCTTT.

V and J are TRBV12-3 or TRBV12-4 and TRBJ2-1; 8 positions match TRBD2. After removal of 2 bases from V and 12 bases from J, the junction contained 6 bases not matched to a gene. This CDR3 spans 13 amino acids. CDR3 coding DNA: TGTGCCAGCAGTTTAAACGGGGGGGAACGGCAGTTCTTC. Translation: CASSLNGGERQFF.

The chain uses TRBV24-1 and TRBJ2-2; perhaps TRBD1 as D (6 bases). CDR3 length equals 15 residues. Germline CDR1 is KGHDR and CDR2 is SFDVKD. Trimming cost V 2 bases and J 4 bases, with 10 bases left between them. The CDR3 loop is CATSDSTGGTGELFF. In DNA, the CDR3 is TGTGCCACCAGTGATTCGACAGGCGGCACCGGGGAGCTGTTTTTT.

J is TRBJ2-3 and V is TRBV11-2; 9 bases align to TRBD2. After removal of 1 base from V and 2 bases from J, the junction contained 4 bases not matched to a gene. This CDR3 has 16 residues. CDR1 and CDR2 (germline): SGHAT, FQNNGV. The CDR3 here is CASSLGGRAPTDTQYF. CDR3 bases: TGTGCCAGCAGCTTAGGCGGGAGGGCTCCCACAGATACGCAGTATTTT.

To note about this clonotype: This could be a read error, since a much larger clone is one nucleotide away. This chain connects TRBV7-6 to TRBJ2-1; D may correspond to TRBD1 or TRBD2 (5 bases each). The J call may not be correct, given that the DNA end is closer to TRBJ2-7. Germline V CDR1 and CDR2: SGHVS, FNYEAQ. The CDR3 has 16 residues. The CDR3 DNA reads as TGTGCCAGCAGCCCCGCCGGGACCGCACACTACAATGAGCAGTACTTC. Protein sequence: CASSPAGTAHYNEQYF.